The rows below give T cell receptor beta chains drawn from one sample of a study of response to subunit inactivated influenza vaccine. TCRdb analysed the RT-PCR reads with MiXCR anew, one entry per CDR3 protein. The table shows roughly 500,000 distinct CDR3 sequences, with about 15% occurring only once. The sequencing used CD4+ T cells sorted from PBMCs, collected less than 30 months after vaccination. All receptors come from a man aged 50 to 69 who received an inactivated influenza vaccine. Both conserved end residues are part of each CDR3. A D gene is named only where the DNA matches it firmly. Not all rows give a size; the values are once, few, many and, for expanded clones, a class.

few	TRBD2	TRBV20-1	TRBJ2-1	CSGLRGGGNEQFF	TGCAGTGGACTACGAGGCGGGGGTAATGAGCAGTTCTTC
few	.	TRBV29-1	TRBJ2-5	CSVARVQETQYF	TGCAGCGTTGCAAGGGTGCAAGAGACCCAGTACTTC
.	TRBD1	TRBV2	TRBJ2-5	CASSDYRGHETQYF	TGTGCCAGCAGTGATTACAGGGGGCATGAGACCCAGTACTTC
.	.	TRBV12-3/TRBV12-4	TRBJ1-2	CASSLAGSEGYTF	TGTGCCAGCAGCCTCGCAGGGTCGGAGGGCTACACCTTC
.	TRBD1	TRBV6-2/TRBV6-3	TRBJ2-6	CASSPGTGLFSGANVLTF	TGTGCCAGCAGCCCAGGGACAGGGCTATTCTCTGGGGCCAACGTCCTGACTTTC
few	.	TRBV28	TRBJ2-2	CASRARGLHTGELFF	TGTGCCAGCAGGGCTCGGGGACTCCACACCGGGGAGCTGTTTTTT
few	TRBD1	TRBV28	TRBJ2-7	CASSTWTGGNHEQYF	TGTGCCAGCAGTACATGGACAGGGGGGAACCACGAGCAGTACTTC
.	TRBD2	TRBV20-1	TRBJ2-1	CSANSPTSGRGEQFF	TGCAGTGCTAACTCCCCGACTAGCGGGAGAGGTGAGCAGTTCTTC
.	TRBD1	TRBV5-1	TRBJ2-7	CASSLGQGIIYEQYF	TGCGCCAGCAGCCTCGGACAGGGGATAATTTACGAGCAGTACTTC
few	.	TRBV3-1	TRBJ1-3	CASSQEGRGNTIYF	TGTGCCAGCAGCCAAGAAGGGCGCGGAAACACCATATATTTT
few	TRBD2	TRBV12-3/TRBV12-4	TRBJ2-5	CASSLGTSEQETQYF	TGTGCCAGCAGTTTAGGGACTAGTGAGCAAGAGACCCAGTACTTC
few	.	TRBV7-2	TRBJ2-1	CASSTSGGNSYNEQFF	TGTGCCAGCAGCACCTCCGGGGGTAACTCCTACAATGAGCAGTTCTTC
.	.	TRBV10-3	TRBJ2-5	CAISESIQETQYF	TGTGCCATCAGTGAGTCGATTCAAGAGACCCAGTACTTC
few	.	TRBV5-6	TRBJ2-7	CASSWTQDYYEQYF	TGTGCCAGCAGCTGGACCCAGGACTACTACGAGCAGTACTTC
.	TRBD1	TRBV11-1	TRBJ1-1	CASSSTGGIPPRNTEAFF	TGTGCCAGCAGCTCAACAGGGGGCATTCCCCCAAGGAACACTGAAGCTTTCTTT
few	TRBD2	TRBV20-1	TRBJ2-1	CSVPGGLAAPHSSYNEQFF	TGCAGTGTCCCTGGCGGGCTAGCGGCACCCCATAGCTCCTACAATGAGCAGTTCTTC
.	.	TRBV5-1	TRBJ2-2	CASSWDLTGELFF	TGCGCCAGCAGCTGGGACCTCACCGGGGAGCTGTTTTTT
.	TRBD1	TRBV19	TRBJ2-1	CASSSGGQGLDEQFF	TGTGCCAGTAGTAGCGGGGGACAGGGACTGGATGAGCAGTTCTTC
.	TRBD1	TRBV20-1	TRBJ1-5	CSARGDRVGQPQHF	TGCAGTGCTAGAGGGGACAGGGTAGGTCAGCCCCAGCATTTT
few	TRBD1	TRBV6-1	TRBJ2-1	CASKRTGGYNEQFF	TGTGCCAGCAAAAGGACAGGGGGATACAATGAGCAGTTCTTC
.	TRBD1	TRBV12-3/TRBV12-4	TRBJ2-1	CASSRTGIHNEQFF	TGTGCCAGCAGTCGGACAGGGATCCACAATGAGCAGTTCTTC
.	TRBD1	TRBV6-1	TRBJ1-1	CASSGGTGWDTEAFF	TGTGCCAGCAGTGGCGGGACAGGGTGGGACACTGAAGCTTTCTTT
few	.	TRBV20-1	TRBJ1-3	CSAALGSSGNTIYF	TGCAGTGCTGCCCTGGGCAGCTCTGGAAACACCATATATTTT
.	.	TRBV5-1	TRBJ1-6	CASSLVGGRFYNSPLHF	TGCGCCAGCAGCTTGGTTGGGGGGCGCTTCTATAATTCACCCCTCCACTTT
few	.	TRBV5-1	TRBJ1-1	CASSLEPPTEAFF	TGCGCCAGCAGCTTGGAACCACCCACTGAAGCTTTCTTT
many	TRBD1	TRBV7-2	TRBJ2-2	CASSRDRVRTGELFF	TGTGCCAGCAGCCGGGACAGGGTGAGGACCGGGGAGCTGTTTTTT
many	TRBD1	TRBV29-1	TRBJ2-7	CSVATGAEQYF	TGCAGCGTCGCAACAGGGGCCGAGCAGTACTTC
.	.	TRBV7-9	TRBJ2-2	CAGLTGELFF	TGTGCCGGACTCACCGGGGAGCTGTTTTTT
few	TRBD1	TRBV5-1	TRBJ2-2	CASSLGQGGRGELFF	TGCGCCAGCAGCCTGGGACAGGGAGGTCGCGGGGAGCTGTTTTTT
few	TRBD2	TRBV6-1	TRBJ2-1	CASSEALGGGSYNEQFF	TGTGCCAGCAGTGAAGCGCTCGGCGGCGGGAGCTACAATGAGCAGTTCTTC
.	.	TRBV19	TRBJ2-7	CASSTTRGNEQYF	TGTGCCAGTAGTACCACCAGGGGTAACGAGCAGTACTTC
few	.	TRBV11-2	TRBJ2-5	CASRGGTEETQYF	TGTGCCAGCAGAGGCGGCACGGAAGAGACCCAGTACTTC
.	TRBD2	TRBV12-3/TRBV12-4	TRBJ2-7	CASSLRTSGNYEQYF	TGTGCCAGCAGTTTACGGACTAGCGGGAACTACGAGCAGTACTTC
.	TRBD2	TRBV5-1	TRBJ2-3	CASSPSSGGSHTQYF	TGCGCCAGCAGCCCCTCTAGCGGGGGCTCACATACGCAGTATTTT
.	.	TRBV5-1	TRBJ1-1	CASSLDGRSTEAFF	TGCGCCAGCAGCTTGGACGGGAGGAGCACTGAAGCTTTCTTT
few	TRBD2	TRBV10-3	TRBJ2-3	CASAQREVSDTQYF	TGTGCCTCGGCCCAGCGGGAGGTTTCAGATACGCAGTATTTT
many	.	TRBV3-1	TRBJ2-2	CASSHRDRFNTGELFF	TGTGCCAGCAGCCACCGGGACCGATTTAACACCGGGGAGCTGTTTTTT
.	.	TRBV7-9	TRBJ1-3	CASSLAISGNTIYF	TGTGCCAGCAGCTTAGCTATCTCTGGAAACACCATATATTTT
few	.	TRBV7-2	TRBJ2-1	CASSLLSYSYNEQFF	TGTGCCAGCAGCTTACTGTCGTACTCCTACAATGAGCAGTTCTTC
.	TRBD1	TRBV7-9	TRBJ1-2	CASSLGNRGDYGYTF	TGTGCCAGCAGCTTGGGCAACAGGGGGGACTATGGCTACACCTTC